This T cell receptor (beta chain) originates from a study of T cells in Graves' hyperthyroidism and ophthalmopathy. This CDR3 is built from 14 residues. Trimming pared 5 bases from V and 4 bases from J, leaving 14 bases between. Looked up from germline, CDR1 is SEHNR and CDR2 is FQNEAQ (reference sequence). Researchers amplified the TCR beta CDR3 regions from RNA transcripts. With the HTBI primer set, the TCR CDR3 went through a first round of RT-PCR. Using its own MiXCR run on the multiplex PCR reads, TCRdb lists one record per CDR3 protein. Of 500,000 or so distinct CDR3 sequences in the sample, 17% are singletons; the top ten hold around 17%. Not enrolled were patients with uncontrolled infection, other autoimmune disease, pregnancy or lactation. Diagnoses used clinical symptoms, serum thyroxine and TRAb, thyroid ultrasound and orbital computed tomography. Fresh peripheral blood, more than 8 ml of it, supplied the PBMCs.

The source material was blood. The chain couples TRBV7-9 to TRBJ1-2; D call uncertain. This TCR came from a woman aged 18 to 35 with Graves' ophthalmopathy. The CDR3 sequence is CASSETGPTYGYTF. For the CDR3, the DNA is TGTGCCAGCAGCGAGACCGGGCCAACCTATGGCTACACCTTC.